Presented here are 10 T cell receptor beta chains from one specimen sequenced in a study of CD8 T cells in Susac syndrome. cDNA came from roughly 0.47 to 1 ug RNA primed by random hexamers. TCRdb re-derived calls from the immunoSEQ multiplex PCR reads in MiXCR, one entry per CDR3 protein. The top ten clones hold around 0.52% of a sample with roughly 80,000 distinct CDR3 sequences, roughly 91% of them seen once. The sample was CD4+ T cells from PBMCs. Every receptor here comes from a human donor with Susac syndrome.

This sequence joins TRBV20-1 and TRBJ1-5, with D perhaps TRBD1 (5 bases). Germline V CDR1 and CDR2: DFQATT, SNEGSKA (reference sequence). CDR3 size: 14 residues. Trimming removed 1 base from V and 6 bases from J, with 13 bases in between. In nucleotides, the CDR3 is TGCAGTGCTAGAGTGGCAGGGTTGGGTCAGCCCCAGCATTTT. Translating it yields CSARVAGLGQPQHF.

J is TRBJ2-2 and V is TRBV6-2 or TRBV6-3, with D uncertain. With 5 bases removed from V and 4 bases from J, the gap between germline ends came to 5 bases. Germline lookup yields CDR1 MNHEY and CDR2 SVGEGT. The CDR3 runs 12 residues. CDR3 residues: CASSRVTGELFF. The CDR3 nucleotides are TGTGCCAGCAGTAGGGTCACCGGGGAGCTGTTTTTT.

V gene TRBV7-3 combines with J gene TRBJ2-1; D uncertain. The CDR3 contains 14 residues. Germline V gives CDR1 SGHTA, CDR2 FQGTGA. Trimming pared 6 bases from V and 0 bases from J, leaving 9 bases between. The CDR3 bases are TGTGCCAGCAGTTTTAGAAGCTCCTACAATGAGCAGTTCTTC. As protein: CASSFRSSYNEQFF.

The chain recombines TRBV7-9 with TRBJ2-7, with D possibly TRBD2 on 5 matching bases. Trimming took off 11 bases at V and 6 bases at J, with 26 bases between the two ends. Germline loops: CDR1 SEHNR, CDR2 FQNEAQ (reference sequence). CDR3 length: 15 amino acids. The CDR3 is CACCGSNKGPCEQYF. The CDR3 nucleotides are TGTGCCTGCTGCGGGTCTAATAAGGGCCCTTGCGAGCAGTACTTC.

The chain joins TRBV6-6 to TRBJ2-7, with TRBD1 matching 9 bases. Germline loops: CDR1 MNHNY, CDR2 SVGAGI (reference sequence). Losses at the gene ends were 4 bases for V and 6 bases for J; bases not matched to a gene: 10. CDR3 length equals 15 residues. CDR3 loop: CASSSPGTGRSEQYF. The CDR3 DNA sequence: TGTGCCAGCAGTTCCCCCGGGACAGGGAGGAGCGAGCAGTACTTC.

The CDR3 loop is CAATVTGLTYEQYF. For the CDR3, the DNA is TGTGCCGCAACTGTTACAGGGTTGACCTACGAGCAGTACTTC. The chain couples TRBV30 to TRBJ2-7; tentatively, D is TRBD1 (6 bases). The CDR3 totals 14 residues. The V gene lost 8 bases and the J gene lost 2 bases, with 19 bases spanning the gap. CDR1 and CDR2 from the germline V gene are GTSNPN and SVGIG (reference sequence).

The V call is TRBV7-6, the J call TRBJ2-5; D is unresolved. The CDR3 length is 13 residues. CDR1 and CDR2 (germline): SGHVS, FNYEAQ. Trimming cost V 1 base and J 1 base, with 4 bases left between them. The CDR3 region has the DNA TGTGCCAGCAGCTTAGGGATCCAAGAGACCCAGTACTTC. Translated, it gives CASSLGIQETQYF.

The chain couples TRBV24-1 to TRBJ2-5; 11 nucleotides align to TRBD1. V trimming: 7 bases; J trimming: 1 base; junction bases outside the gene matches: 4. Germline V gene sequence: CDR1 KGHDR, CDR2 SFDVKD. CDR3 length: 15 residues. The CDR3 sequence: CATSGTGGSQETQYF. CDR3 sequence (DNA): TGTGCCACCAGCGGGACAGGGGGTTCCCAAGAGACCCAGTACTTC.

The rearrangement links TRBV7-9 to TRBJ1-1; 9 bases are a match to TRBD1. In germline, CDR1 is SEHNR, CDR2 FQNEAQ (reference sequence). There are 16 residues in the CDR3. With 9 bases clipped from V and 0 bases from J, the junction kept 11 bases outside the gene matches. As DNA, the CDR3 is TGTGCCAGTGAAATGGGACAGGGAAGGGTGAACACTGAAGCTTTCTTT. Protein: CASEMGQGRVNTEAFF.

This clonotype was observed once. The CDR3 sequence: CASNPSGLAYNEQFF. CDR3 coding DNA: TGTGCCAGCAACCCATCGGGACTAGCGTACAATGAGCAGTTCTTC. J is TRBJ2-1 and V is TRBV12-3 or TRBV12-4; the match to TRBD2 covers 10 bases. Trimming cost V 7 bases and J 4 bases; bases outside gene matches: 7. The CDR3 has 15 amino acids.